The sequence of this T cell receptor (beta chain) was determined in a study of blood T cell repertoires in COVID-19. Germline CDR1 is LGHNA and CDR2 is YSLEER. Germline trimming cut 0 bases from V and 4 bases from J; bases unmatched to any gene: 12. This CDR3 is built from 18 residues. In the study's own analysis: Estimation of nucleated cell counts relied on the amplification of reference gene primers. Repertoires were generated with immunoSEQ multiplex PCR, while TCRdb's copy carries only in-frame clones and drops some. V and J calls and clone size come straight from that table; D and trimming were deduced from the DNA. The top ten clones hold roughly 9.8% of a sample with roughly 250,000 clones, approximately 86% of them seen once. In this sample, this clone turned up once.

The TCR comes from a man aged 40-50 years who had recovered from COVID-19. Material: peripheral blood. The genes are TRBV4-3 and TRBJ2-5, with TRBD2 matching 9 bases. The CDR3 DNA is TGCGCCAGCAGCCAAGACCTTTTTGGCGGGAGGGCTGGAGAGACCCAGTACTTC. Protein product: CASSQDLFGGRAGETQYF.